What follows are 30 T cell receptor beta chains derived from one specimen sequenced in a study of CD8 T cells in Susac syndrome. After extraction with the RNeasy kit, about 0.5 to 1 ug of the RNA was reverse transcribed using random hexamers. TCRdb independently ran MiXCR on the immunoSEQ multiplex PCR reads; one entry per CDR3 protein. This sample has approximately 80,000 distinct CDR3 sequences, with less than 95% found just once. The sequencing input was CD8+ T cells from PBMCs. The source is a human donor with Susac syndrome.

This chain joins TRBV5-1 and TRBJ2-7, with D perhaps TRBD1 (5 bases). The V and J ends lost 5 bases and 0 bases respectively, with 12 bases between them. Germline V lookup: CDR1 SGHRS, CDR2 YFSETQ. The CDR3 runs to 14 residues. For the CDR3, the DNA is TGCGCCAGCAGTCCAGACAGTTCCTCCTACGAGCAGTACTTC. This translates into CASSPDSSSYEQYF.

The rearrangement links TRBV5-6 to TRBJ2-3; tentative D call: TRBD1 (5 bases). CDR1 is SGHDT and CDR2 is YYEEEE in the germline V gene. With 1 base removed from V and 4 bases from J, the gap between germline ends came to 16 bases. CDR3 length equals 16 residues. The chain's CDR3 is CASSLFVQEPSDTQYF. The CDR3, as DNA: TGTGCCAGCAGCTTGTTCGTACAGGAGCCGTCAGATACGCAGTATTTT.

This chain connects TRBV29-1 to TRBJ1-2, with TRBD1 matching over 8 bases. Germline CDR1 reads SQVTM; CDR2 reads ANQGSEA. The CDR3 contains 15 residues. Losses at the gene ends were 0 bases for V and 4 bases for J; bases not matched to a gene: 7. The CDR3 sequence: CSVEDRQGRAYGYTF. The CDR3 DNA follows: TGCAGCGTTGAAGATCGACAGGGGAGGGCCTATGGCTACACCTTC.

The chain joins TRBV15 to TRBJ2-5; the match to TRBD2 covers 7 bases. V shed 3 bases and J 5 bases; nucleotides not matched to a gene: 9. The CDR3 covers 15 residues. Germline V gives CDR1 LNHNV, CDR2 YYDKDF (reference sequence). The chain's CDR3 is CATSRGREAIETQYF. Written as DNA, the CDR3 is TGTGCCACCAGCAGGGGACGGGAGGCTATCGAGACCCAGTACTTC.

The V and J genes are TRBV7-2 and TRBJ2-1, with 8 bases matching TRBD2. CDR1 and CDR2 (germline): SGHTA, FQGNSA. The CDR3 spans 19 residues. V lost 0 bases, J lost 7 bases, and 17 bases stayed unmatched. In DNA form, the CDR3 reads TGTGCCAGCAGCTTAGCTCGCGGGGGGTACCCAGGGCCGGGGAATGAGCAGTTCTTC. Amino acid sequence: CASSLARGGYPGPGNEQFF.

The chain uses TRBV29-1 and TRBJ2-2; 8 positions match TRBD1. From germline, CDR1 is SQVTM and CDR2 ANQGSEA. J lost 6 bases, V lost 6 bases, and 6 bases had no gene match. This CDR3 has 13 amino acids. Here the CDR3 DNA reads TGCAGCGTCGACAGGGGCGTCCCCGGGGAGCTGTTTTTT. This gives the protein CSVDRGVPGELFF.

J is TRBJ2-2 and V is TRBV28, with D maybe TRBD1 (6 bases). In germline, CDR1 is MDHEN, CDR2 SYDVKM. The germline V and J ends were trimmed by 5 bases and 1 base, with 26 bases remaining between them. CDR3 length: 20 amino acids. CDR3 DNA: TGTGCCAGCAGTCCCACCTTCGTGCGGAACAGGGCCCTGAACACCGGGGAGCTGTTTTTT. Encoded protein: CASSPTFVRNRALNTGELFF.

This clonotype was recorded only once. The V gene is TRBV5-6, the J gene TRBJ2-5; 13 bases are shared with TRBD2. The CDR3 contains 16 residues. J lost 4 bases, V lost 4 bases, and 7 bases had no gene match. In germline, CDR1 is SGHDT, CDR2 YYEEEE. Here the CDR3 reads CASSLGLAGLPETQYF. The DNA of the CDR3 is TGTGCCAGCAGCCTGGGACTAGCGGGGCTCCCAGAGACCCAGTACTTC.

As DNA, the CDR3 is TGTGCCAGCAGCTTGGGAACGGGGGGGCTGGAGACCCAGTACTTC. It specifies CASSLGTGGLETQYF. This chain connects TRBV7-2 to TRBJ2-5; 8 bases match TRBD2. The CDR3 spans 15 residues. V shed 3 bases, J shed 5 bases, and the junction held 8 bases outside the gene matches. Germline-derived CDR1 and CDR2 are SGHTA and FQGNSA.

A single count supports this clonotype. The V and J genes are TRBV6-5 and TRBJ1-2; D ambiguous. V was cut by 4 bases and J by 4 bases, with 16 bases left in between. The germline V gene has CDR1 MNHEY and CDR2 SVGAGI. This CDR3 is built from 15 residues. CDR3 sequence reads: CASSFVIGQVYGYTF. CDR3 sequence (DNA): TGTGCCAGCAGTTTCGTAATTGGGCAGGTCTATGGCTACACCTTC.

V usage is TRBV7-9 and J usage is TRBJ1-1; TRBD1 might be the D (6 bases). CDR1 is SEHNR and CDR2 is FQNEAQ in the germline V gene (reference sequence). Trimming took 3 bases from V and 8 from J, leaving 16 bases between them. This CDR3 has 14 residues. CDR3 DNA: TGTGCCAGCAGCTTTTGGAGTGAAGACAGGGAAGCTTTCTTT. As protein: CASSFWSEDREAFF.

CDR3 in DNA: TGTGCCAGCAGCCCTGGGACTAGCGGGTTCGAGACCCAGTACTTC. This gives the protein CASSPGTSGFETQYF. This chain uses TRBV14 with TRBJ2-5; TRBD2 matches at 12 bases. The CDR3 is 15 amino acids. V gave up 4 bases and J gave up 5 bases; unmatched junction bases: 5. In germline, CDR1 is SGHDN, CDR2 FVKESK.

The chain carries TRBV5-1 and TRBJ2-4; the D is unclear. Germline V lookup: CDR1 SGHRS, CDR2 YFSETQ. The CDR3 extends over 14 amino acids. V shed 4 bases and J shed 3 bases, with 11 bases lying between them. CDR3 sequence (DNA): TGCGCCAGCAGCCGGTGGCAGGACAAAAACATTCAGTACTTC. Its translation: CASSRWQDKNIQYF.

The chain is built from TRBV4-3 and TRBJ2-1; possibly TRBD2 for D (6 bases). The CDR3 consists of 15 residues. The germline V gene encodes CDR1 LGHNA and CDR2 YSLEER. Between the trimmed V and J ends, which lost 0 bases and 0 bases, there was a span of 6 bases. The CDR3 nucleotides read TGCGCCAGCAGCCAAGAGGGGGGCTCCTACAATGAGCAGTTCTTC. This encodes CASSQEGGSYNEQFF.

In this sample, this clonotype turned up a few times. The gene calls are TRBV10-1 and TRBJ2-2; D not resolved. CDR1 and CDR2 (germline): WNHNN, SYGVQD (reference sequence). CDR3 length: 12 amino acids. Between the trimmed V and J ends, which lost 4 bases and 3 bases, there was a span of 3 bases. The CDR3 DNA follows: TGCGCCAGCAGTGGGGACACCGGGGAGCTGTTTTTT. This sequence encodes CASSGDTGELFF.

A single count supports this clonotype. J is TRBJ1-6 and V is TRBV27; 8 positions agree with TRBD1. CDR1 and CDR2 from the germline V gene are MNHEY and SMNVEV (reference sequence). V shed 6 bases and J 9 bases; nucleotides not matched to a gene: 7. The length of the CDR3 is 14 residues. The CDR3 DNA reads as TGTGCCAGCAGACCCGGGACAGGTGGTTCACCCCTCCACTTT. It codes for CASRPGTGGSPLHF.

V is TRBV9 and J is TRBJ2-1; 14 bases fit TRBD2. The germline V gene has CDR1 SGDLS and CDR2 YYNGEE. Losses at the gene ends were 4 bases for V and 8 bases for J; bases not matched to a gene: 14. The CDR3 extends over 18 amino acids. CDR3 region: CASSLQVVTSGGGDEQFF. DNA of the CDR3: TGTGCCAGCAGCCTACAAGTTGTGACTAGCGGGGGGGGCGATGAGCAGTTCTTC.

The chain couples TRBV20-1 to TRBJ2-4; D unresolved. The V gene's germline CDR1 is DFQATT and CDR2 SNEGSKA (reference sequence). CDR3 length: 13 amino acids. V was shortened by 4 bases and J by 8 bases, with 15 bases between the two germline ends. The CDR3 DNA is TGCAGTGCTAAGACTCTTCTCGAACACATTCAGTACTTC. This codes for CSAKTLLEHIQYF.

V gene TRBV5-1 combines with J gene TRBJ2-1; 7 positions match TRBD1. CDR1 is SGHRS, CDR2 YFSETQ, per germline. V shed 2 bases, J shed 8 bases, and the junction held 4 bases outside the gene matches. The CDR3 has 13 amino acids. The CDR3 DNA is TGCGCCAGCAGCTTTGGCCAGGGGGATGAGCAGTTCTTC. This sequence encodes CASSFGQGDEQFF.

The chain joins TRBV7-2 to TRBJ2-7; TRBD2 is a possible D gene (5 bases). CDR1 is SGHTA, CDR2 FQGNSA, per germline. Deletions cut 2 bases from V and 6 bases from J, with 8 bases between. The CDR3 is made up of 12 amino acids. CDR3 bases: TGTGCCAGCAGCTTAAGCGGTACCGAGCAGTACTTC. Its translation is CASSLSGTEQYF.

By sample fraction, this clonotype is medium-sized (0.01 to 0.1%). CDR3 DNA: TGTGCCAGCAGTGGCGGGGAGCAGTTCTTC. It codes for CASSGGEQFF. The chain is built from TRBV2 and TRBJ2-1; TRBD2 might be the D (5 bases). Germline V gene data show CDR1 as SNHLY and CDR2 as FYNNEI. The CDR3 totals 10 residues. V shed 4 bases and J shed 10 bases, with 5 bases lying between them.

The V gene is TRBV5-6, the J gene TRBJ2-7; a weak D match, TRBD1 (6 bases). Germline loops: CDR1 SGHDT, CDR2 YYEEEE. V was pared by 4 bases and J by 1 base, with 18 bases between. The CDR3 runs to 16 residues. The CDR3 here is CASSSPDSRSSYEQYF. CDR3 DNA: TGTGCCAGCAGCAGCCCGGACAGCCGATCATCCTACGAGCAGTACTTC. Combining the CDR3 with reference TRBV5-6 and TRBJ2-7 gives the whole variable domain DAGVTQSPTHLIKTRGQQVTLRCSPKSGHDTVSWYQQALGQGPQFIFQYYEEEERQRGNFPDRFSGHQFPNYSSELNVNALLLGDSALYLCASSSPDSRSSYEQYFGPGTRLTVT.

This chain's CDR3 is CASNQIPADTGELFF. CDR3 DNA sequence: TGTGCCAGCAACCAGATCCCAGCAGACACCGGGGAGCTGTTTTTT. The chain uses TRBV6-2 or TRBV6-3 and TRBJ2-2, with D uncertain. Trimming took 7 bases from V and 3 from J, leaving 15 bases between them. Germline V gene data show CDR1 as MNHEY and CDR2 as SVGEGT. CDR3 length equals 15 residues.

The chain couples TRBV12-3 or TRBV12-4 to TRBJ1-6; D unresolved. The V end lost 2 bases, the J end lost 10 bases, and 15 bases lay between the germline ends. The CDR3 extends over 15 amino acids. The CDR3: CASSLSGRTQSPLHF. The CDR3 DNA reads TGTGCCAGCAGTTTAAGTGGTCGGACCCAATCACCCCTCCACTTT.

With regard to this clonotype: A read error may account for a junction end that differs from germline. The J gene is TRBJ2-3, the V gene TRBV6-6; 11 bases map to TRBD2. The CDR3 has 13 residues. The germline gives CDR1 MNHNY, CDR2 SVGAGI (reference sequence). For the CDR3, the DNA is TGTGCCAGCAGTTACACTAGCGGGAGCACCCTTAATTTT. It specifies CASSYTSGSTLNF.

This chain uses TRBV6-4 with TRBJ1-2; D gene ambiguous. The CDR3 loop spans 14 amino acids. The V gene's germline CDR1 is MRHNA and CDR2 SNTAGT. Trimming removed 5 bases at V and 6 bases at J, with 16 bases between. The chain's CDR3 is CASSPGPGGNGYTF. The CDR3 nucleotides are TGTGCCAGCAGTCCAGGACCGGGAGGGAATGGCTACACCTTC.

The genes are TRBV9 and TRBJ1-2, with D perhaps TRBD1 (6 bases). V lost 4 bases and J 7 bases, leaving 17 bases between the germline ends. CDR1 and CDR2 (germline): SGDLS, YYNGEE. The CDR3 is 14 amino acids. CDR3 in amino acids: CASSPSDSSSGYTF. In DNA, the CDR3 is TGTGCCAGCAGCCCCTCGGACAGTTCCTCTGGCTACACCTTC.

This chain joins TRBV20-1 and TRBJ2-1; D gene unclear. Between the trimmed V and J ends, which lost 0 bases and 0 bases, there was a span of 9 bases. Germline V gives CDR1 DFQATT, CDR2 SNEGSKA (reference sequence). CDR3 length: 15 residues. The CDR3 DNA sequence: TGCAGTGCTAGAGAAGCGTACAACTCCTACAATGAGCAGTTCTTC. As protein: CSAREAYNSYNEQFF.

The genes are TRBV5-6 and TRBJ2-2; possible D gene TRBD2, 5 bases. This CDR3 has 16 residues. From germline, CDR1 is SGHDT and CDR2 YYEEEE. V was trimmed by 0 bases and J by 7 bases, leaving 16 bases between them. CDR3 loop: CASSLVRVGYIGELFF. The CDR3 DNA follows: TGTGCCAGCAGCTTGGTGCGGGTAGGCTATATCGGGGAGCTGTTTTTT.

CDR3 sequence: CASSDIYNQPQHF. The CDR3 DNA follows: TGTGCCAGCAGTGACATCTATAATCAGCCCCAGCATTTT. This chain uses TRBV2 with TRBJ1-5, with D unresolved. CDR1 is SNHLY, CDR2 FYNNEI, per germline. Trimming removed 3 bases from V and 4 bases from J, with 7 bases in between. The CDR3 is 13 residues long.